This TCR beta chain was sequenced in a study of shared clonotypes between healthy human individuals (dated by TCRdb to between 2020 and 2021). Describing the broader study: Two women and a few men aged 18 to 49 years were included in the cohort. For each donor, CD4 naive and CD4 memory were each run on three plates, CD8 naive on two plates, and CD8 memory on one plate. The study deeply sequenced blood TCR repertoires of about 5 healthy adults to estimate repertoire size and the extent of clonotype sharing between individuals. To increase sequencing depth and limit assay-specific biases, TCR repertoire library preparation and sequencing were carried out by different laboratories using diverse techniques. Each donor's leukapheresis produced roughly between roughly 0.85 and 9.5 billion PBMCs. Overall study results and their limits: Sharing across a few donors was observed for approximately 4.6% of naive CD4, under 4% of naive CD8, over 2% of memory CD4, and around 0.4% of memory CD8 clonotypes. Because the study included only a small number of donors, the genetic and exposure-history diversity represented was limited. Incomplete sequencing was indicated by rarefaction of sorted-subset datasets, despite the large sequencing depth. Compared with non-shared clonotypes, the clonotypes found in all four sorted-subset donors had higher generation probabilities. Pairwise subsampling led to the expectation that sequencing depth would affect the degree of clonotype sharing among donors. Sampling was limited to blood, and TCR repertoires in tissue likely differ from TCR repertoires in blood. Naive subsets generally had larger estimated clonotype richness than memory subsets.

The CDR3, from cysteine to phenylalanine, totals 11 residues. The entry retains the CDR3 DNA only, 33 bases that are in frame from base 1. V and J are truncated by 4 bases and 12 bases respectively, leaving an intervening sequence of 11 bases. CDR1 is given as SGHRS and CDR2 as YFSETQ, both from the germline V gene. TCR CDR3 regions were amplified from genomic DNA by multiplex PCR using the deep immunoSEQ assay. Extracted genomic DNA from each cell subset was spread evenly across all wells of several immunoSEQ 96-well plates, with each plate serving as a replicate. Each replicate PCR for sorted subsets received around 200 ng genomic DNA, equal to around 32,000 T cell genomes. Purified libraries were quantified with a Qubit 3.0 fluorometer, sized on a Bioanalyzer 2100, and re-quantified with the KAPA Library Quantification kit. A separate single-read 150-cycle Illumina NextSeq 550 flow cell was used to sequence each immunoSEQ 96-well plate. On the authors' methods: Because only junctional sequences without quality scores were contained in the immunoSEQ output, filtering matching that applied to full-length reads could not be performed. Sequences were annotated with PyIR, a Python wrapper for IgBLAST v1.9, and V/J genes and CDR3 were assigned using IMGT germline references. Reads were removed for weak V/J assignments (E-value above 1e-6), missing CDR3, stop codons, out-of-frame junctions, or ambiguous translated residues. V3J clonotypes were defined as sequences sharing the same inferred V gene, J gene, and CDR3 amino acid sequence. The percentage overlap between two repertoires was calculated by dividing the number of shared unique clonotypes by the size of the smaller repertoire. Three approaches were used to assess repertoire richness: RTK rarefaction, the Chao1 estimator, and Recon v2.1 estimates of unobserved clonotypes. For all TCRbeta clonotypes obtained by the gDNA method from a few donors, generation probabilities were computed with OLGA. Entries here come from immuneACCESS through TCRdb and include only in-frame sequences with V and J called. Some clones fail to appear in such tables; in the studies checked, an unresolved V gene covers under half of the shortfall, and the cause of the remainder is unknown. That table gives V, J and clone size, and the DNA gave D and trimming. A total of around 2.5 million clones appear in this sample, 90% to 95% of them only once. About 0.38% of the sample comes from the top ten.

Healthy HIV-negative adults with no recently reported acute infections or vaccinations were included as donors. All donors were Caucasian adults living in Nashville, Tennessee, USA. CD4+ T cells were enriched through magnetic negative selection, after which naive cells were positively selected on CD45RA and the remaining negative fraction served as the memory subset. Blood was collected by leukapheresis, and PBMCs were isolated by Ficoll-Histopaque density gradient centrifugation and then cryopreserved in liquid nitrogen vapor phase. Analytical flow cytometry was used to check the purity and quantity of each magnetically sorted T cell population. Each sorted fraction had its genomic DNA isolated and then quantified by UV absorbance on a Nanodrop 2000c. In regard to this clone: The antigen this receptor binds is unknown. The input lacks base qualities; no much larger clone sits a single base away.

This TCR was recovered from a man aged 18 to 29 in good health. Some clones in this sample may be carry-over from other donors' samples. The specimen was naive CD4+ T cells from PBMCs. In light of the paper, this sample's cell subset or site label describes: CD45RA+ positively selected. The chain is assembled from TRBV5-1 and TRBJ2-1; no D segment can be confidently identified. The CDR3 protein: CASSGIGWQFF. The DNA sequence follows: TGCGCCAGCAGCGGGATTGGCTGGCAGTTCTTC.